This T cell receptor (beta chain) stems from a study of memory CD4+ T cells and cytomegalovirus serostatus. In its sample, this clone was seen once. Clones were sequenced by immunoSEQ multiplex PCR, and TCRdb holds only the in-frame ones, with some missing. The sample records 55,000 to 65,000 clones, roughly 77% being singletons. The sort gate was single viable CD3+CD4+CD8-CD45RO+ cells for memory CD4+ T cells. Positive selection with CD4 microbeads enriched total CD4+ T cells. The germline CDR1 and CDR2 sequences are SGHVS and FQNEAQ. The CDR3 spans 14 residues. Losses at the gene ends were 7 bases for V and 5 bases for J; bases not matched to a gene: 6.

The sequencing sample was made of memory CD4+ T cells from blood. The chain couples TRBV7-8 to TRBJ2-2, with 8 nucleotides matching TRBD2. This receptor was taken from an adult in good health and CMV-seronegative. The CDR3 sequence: CASKGAGDTGELFF. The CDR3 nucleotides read TGTGCCAGCAAAGGAGCGGGAGATACCGGGGAGCTGTTTTTT.